The 23 T cell receptor beta chains reported below all come from one sample, sequenced in a study of a mutant IDH1 vaccine in newly diagnosed glioma. Time point given: baseline, week 1 (first vaccination visit). This sample's treatment: pre-vaccination baseline after standard-of-care therapy. Clones were sequenced by immunoSEQ multiplex PCR, and TCRdb holds only the in-frame ones, with some missing. The sample comprises over 14,000 clones, 75% to 90% of which are singletons, and 9% rests with the top ten. Sample: PBMCs, taken from a glioma patient treated with radiotherapy, temozolomide or both. Receptor source: a woman between 40 and 55 years old with glioma. Some clones in this sample may be carry-over from other donors' samples.

The chain links TRBV6-4 to TRBJ2-3, with D perhaps given as TRBD1 or TRBD2 (7 bases each). CDR1 and CDR2 from the germline V gene are MRHNA and SNTAGT. The V gene lost 4 bases and the J gene lost 0 bases, with 20 bases spanning the gap. The CDR3 contains 18 residues. CDR3 in amino acids: CASSGQGLAVASTDTQYF. The DNA for the CDR3 is TGTGCCAGCAGTGGACAGGGCCTAGCGGTAGCTAGCACAGATACGCAGTATTTT.

This clone has only a few counts. V usage is TRBV2 and J usage is TRBJ1-5; D is ambiguous. Deletions cut 10 bases from V and 4 bases from J, with 17 bases between. CDR1 is SNHLY, CDR2 FYNNEI, per germline. The length of the CDR3 is 14 residues. The CDR3 bases are TGTGCCACAAGCGGGTTGAGGGAGAATCAGCCCCAGCATTTT. Translated, it gives CATSGLRENQPQHF.

The chain combines TRBV19 with TRBJ2-7; 8 nucleotides align to TRBD1. Germline V gene lookup returns CDR1 LNHDA and CDR2 SQIVND (reference sequence). V trimming: 3 bases; J trimming: 0 bases; junction bases outside the gene matches: 4. This CDR3 contains 15 residues. CDR3 coding DNA: TGTGCCAGTAGTATTAGGACAGGGACCTCCTACGAGCAGTACTTC. It encodes CASSIRTGTSYEQYF.

This clone was counted a few times. The V call is TRBV2, the J call TRBJ1-3; unclear D gene. Trimming cost V 1 base and J 0 bases, with 10 bases left between them. Germline loops: CDR1 SNHLY, CDR2 FYNNEI. CDR3 size: 16 residues. As DNA, the CDR3 is TGTGCCAGCAGTGAAGTTACCACCCACTCTGGAAACACCATATATTTT. The encoded protein is CASSEVTTHSGNTIYF.

This clone was seen only a few times. V gene TRBV5-1 combines with J gene TRBJ1-1; D is unresolved. The germline V gene has CDR1 SGHRS and CDR2 YFSETQ. Between the trimmed V and J ends, which lost 1 base and 3 bases, there was a span of 7 bases. The CDR3 is 13 amino acids. CDR3 region: CASSLIVDTEAFF. The CDR3 DNA follows: TGCGCCAGCAGCTTGATTGTGGACACTGAAGCTTTCTTT.

J is TRBJ2-1 and V is TRBV28; 11 positions agree with TRBD2. The germline CDR1 and CDR2 sequences are MDHEN and SYDVKM. The CDR3 totals 14 residues. With 6 bases clipped from V and 4 bases from J, the junction kept 2 bases outside the gene matches. The CDR3 region has the DNA TGTGCCAGCAGGGGGACTAGCGGTTACAATGAGCAGTTCTTC. Translation: CASRGTSGYNEQFF.

V and J are TRBV5-4 and TRBJ2-1; D is undetermined. Germline V gene sequence: CDR1 SGHNT, CDR2 YYREEE (reference sequence). This CDR3 contains 11 residues. With 0 bases removed from V and 7 bases from J, the gap between germline ends came to 2 bases. CDR3 amino acids: CASSLGNEQFF. CDR3 in DNA: TGTGCCAGCAGCTTGGGGAATGAGCAGTTCTTC.

This chain links TRBV5-1 with TRBJ1-2; 7 bases line up with TRBD1. Per germline, CDR1 SGHRS and CDR2 YFSETQ. The CDR3 consists of 14 residues. With V trimmed by 2 bases and J by 7 bases, 8 bases remained unmatched. CDR3: CASSFRSGGSGYTF. For the CDR3, the DNA is TGCGCCAGCAGCTTCCGTTCAGGGGGTTCTGGCTACACCTTC.

The chain carries TRBV14 and TRBJ1-3; possible D gene TRBD1, 6 bases. The germline V gene encodes CDR1 SGHDN and CDR2 FVKESK. V dropped 4 bases and J dropped 2 bases, with 15 bases sitting between them. The CDR3 length is 16 residues. The CDR3 spells CASSRIGGHAGNTIYF. The DNA for the CDR3 is TGTGCCAGCAGCCGGATTGGGGGGCACGCTGGAAACACCATATATTTT.

This rearrangement joins TRBV4-2 to TRBJ2-5; 9 positions agree with TRBD1. This CDR3 is built from 16 residues. The V segment lost 1 base and the J segment 5 bases; nucleotides outside the gene matches: 8. Germline CDR1 LGHNA, CDR2 YNFKEQ. CDR3 DNA: TGTGCCAGCAGCCAAGTTCCGACAGGGGGGAGGGAGACCCAGTACTTC. Its protein product is CASSQVPTGGRETQYF.

CDR3 sequence (DNA): TGCAGCGTTCCAGGTGTCTCCTACAATGAGCAGTTCTTC. As protein: CSVPGVSYNEQFF. The chain links TRBV29-1 to TRBJ2-1, with D unclear. There are 13 residues in the CDR3. Germline CDR1 is SQVTM and CDR2 is ANQGSEA. V was pared by 5 bases and J by 0 bases, with 8 bases between.

The rearrangement uses TRBV4-2 and TRBJ1-5; D perhaps matches TRBD1 (5 bases). This CDR3 spans 15 amino acids. Germline CDR1 reads LGHNA; CDR2 reads YNFKEQ. The V end was cut by 1 base, the J end by 3 bases, with 10 bases between. Written as DNA, the CDR3 is TGTGCCAGCAGCCAAGGAGGGGCGATCAATCAGCCCCAGCATTTT. As protein: CASSQGGAINQPQHF.

CDR3 bases: TGTGCCAGCAGCTTCTTTATCCGCCGGGGAACCGGGGAGCTGTTTTTT. Amino acid sequence: CASSFFIRRGTGELFF. V is TRBV13 and J is TRBJ2-2; tentatively, D is TRBD2 (5 bases). The germline gives CDR1 PRHDT, CDR2 FYEKMQ (reference sequence). This CDR3 has 16 residues. V was pared by 3 bases and J by 5 bases, with 16 bases between.

The genes are TRBV5-1 and TRBJ2-3; 10 nucleotides agree with TRBD1. Germline V CDR1 and CDR2: SGHRS, YFSETQ. This CDR3 has 16 amino acids. The J segment lost 3 bases and the V segment lost 3 bases, leaving 7 bases of the junction unmatched. In DNA form, the CDR3 reads TGCGCCAGCAGCTCCCAGACAGGGGGCATGACAGATACGCAGTATTTT. This gives the protein CASSSQTGGMTDTQYF.

CDR3 in amino acids: CASLGPDEETQYF. The CDR3 nucleotides read TGTGCCAGCTTAGGACCCGACGAAGAGACCCAGTACTTC. V and J are TRBV2 and TRBJ2-5; D ambiguous. Germline CDR1 is SNHLY and CDR2 is FYNNEI. The CDR3 is 13 amino acids. Trimming shortened V by 8 bases and J by 3 bases, and 13 bases separated the two germline ends.

V is TRBV6-5 and J is TRBJ2-7; no definite D call. This CDR3 region has 13 residues. Trimming left V 6 bases short and J 3 bases short, with 12 bases between. CDR1 and CDR2 (germline): MNHEY, SVGAGI. The CDR3 nucleotides read TGTGCCAGCAGAGCTTCTTGGAACTACGAGCAGTACTTC. Protein product: CASRASWNYEQYF.

This CDR3 is CASSFSRTGALPLHF. DNA for the CDR3: TGTGCCAGCAGTTTTTCTCGGACAGGGGCTTTACCCCTCCACTTT. V gene TRBV6-5 combines with J gene TRBJ1-6, with 9 nucleotides matching TRBD1. The CDR3 totals 15 residues. Germline loops: CDR1 MNHEY, CDR2 SVGAGI. With 4 bases clipped from V and 12 bases from J, the junction kept 10 bases outside the gene matches.

The chain links TRBV2 to TRBJ1-2; possible D gene TRBD1, 5 bases. The CDR3 runs to 12 residues. Trimming took 7 bases from V and 8 from J, leaving 14 bases between them. Germline V CDR1 and CDR2: SNHLY, FYNNEI. The CDR3, as DNA: TGTGCCAGCACCCCGGGACCCGGAGGCTACACCTTC. Its translation is CASTPGPGGYTF.

The V call is TRBV5-5, the J call TRBJ1-1, with TRBD1 matching 9 bases. With V trimmed by 7 bases and J by 7 bases, 11 bases remained unmatched. The germline V gene has CDR1 SGHKS and CDR2 YYEKEE (reference sequence). The CDR3 loop spans 14 amino acids. The chain's CDR3 is CASRPPGQGFEAFF. CDR3 in DNA: TGTGCCAGCCGGCCTCCGGGACAGGGTTTTGAAGCTTTCTTT.

This clone was found once. The V gene is TRBV4-2, the J gene TRBJ1-1; possibly TRBD1 for D (5 bases). V lost 0 bases and J 3 bases, leaving 14 bases between the germline ends. The germline V gene encodes CDR1 LGHNA and CDR2 YNFKEQ. The CDR3 spans 16 residues. The CDR3 DNA reads as TGTGCCAGCAGCCAAGATCGCGGCAGGGCGGACACTGAAGCTTTCTTT. Translated, it gives CASSQDRGRADTEAFF.

This chain uses TRBV5-1 with TRBJ2-3; TRBD2 agrees at 7 bases. CDR3 length equals 16 residues. The trim removed 0 bases at V and 3 bases at J, leaving 7 bases unmatched. Germline V gene sequence: CDR1 SGHRS, CDR2 YFSETQ. The DNA of the CDR3 is TGCGCCAGCAGCTTGGCGGTGGGAGGGAGGACAGATACGCAGTATTTT. Its translation: CASSLAVGGRTDTQYF. Full variable domain (outside the CDR3, taken from reference TRBV5-1 and TRBJ2-3): KAGVTQTPRYLIKTRGQQVTLSCSPISGHRSVSWYQQTPGQGLQFLFEYFSETQRNKGNFPGRFSGRQFSNSRSEMNVSTLELGDSALYLCASSLAVGGRTDTQYFGPGTRLTVL.

The rearrangement uses TRBV6-1 and TRBJ2-7; TRBD1 agrees at 7 bases. The CDR3 runs to 13 residues. Germline CDR1 MNHNS, CDR2 SASEGT. The CDR3 spells CVIGGLSSYEQYF. The CDR3 DNA follows: TGTGTTATAGGGGGCCTTAGCTCCTACGAGCAGTACTTC.

This chain uses TRBV7-9 with TRBJ1-1; D might be TRBD1 (6 bases). Germline assignment: CDR1 SEHNR and CDR2 FQNEAQ (reference sequence). V was clipped by 3 bases and J by 4 bases, with 9 bases between them. This CDR3 has 13 residues. Here the CDR3 reads CASSLEGVTEAFF. Written as DNA, the CDR3 is TGTGCCAGCAGCTTGGAGGGGGTCACTGAAGCTTTCTTT. Full variable domain (remainder filled in from reference TRBV7-9 and TRBJ1-1): DTGVSQNPRHKITKRGQNVTFRCDPISEHNRLYWYRQTLGQGPEFLTYFQNEAQLEKSRLLSDRFSAERPKGSFSTLEIQRTEQGDSAMYLCASSLEGVTEAFFGQGTRLTVV.